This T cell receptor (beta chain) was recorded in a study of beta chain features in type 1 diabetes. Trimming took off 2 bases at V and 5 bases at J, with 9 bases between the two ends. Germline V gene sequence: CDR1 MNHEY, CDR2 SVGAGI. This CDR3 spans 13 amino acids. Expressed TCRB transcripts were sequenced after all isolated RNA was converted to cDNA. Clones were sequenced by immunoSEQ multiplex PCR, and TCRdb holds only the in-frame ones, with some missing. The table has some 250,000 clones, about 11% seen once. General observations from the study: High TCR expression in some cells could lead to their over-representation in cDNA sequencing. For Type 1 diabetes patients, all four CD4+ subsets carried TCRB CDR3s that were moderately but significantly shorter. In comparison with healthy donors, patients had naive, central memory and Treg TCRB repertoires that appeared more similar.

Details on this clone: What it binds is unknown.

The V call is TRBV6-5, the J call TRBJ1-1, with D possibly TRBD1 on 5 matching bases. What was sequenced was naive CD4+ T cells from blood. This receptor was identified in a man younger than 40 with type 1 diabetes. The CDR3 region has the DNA TGTGCCAGCAGTTACCAGGGAAGAACTGAAGCTTTCTTT. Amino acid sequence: CASSYQGRTEAFF.